This TCR beta chain was observed in a study of blood T cell repertoires in COVID-19. Study as a whole: COVID-19 samples from acute and convalescent phases originated in the United States, Italy and Spain. T cells, B-cell-depleted T cells, or PBMCs supplied cDNA or gDNA.

As handled by the study authors: Estimation of nucleated cell counts relied on the amplification of reference gene primers. The assay was immunoSEQ multiplex PCR, and TCRdb's table has in-frame clones only and misses some. V and J calls and clone size come straight from that table; D and trimming were deduced from the DNA. The sample has 50,000 to 60,000 clones, about nine tenths seen once; the top ten hold around 8%. The length of the CDR3 is 13 residues. Germline V gene data show CDR1 as MGHRA and CDR2 as YSYEKL. V dropped 4 bases and J dropped 8; count of bases not matched to a gene: 6. The TCR sequence derives from a man aged 60-69 years with active COVID-19. Sequenced sample: peripheral blood. The J gene is TRBJ1-2, the V gene TRBV4-1; TRBD1 matches 8 bases. The chain's CDR3 is CASSRTGSPGYTF. The CDR3 nucleotides are TGCGCCAGCAGCCGGACAGGGTCCCCCGGCTACACCTTC.